This TCR beta chain stems from a study of T cell responses to AZD1222 COVID-19 vaccine. This CDR3 comprises 14 residues. Germline-derived CDR1 and CDR2 are MNHEY and SVGEGT. J was trimmed by 7 bases and V by 5 bases; bases with no gene match: 5. Data came from immunoSEQ multiplex PCR; TCRdb stores just in-frame clones and leaves some out. Found here are about 150,000 clones, more than 85% of them singletons; the top ten hold 1.5% to 2%. The specimen comprised peripheral blood, sampled on day 0 of AZD1222 vaccination. This rearrangement joins TRBV6-2 or TRBV6-3 to TRBJ1-5, with 10 bases fitting TRBD1. This receptor was identified in an adult in good health. The CDR3 sequence: CASSDRDRGQPQHF. CDR3 nucleotide sequence: TGTGCCAGCAGTGACCGGGACAGGGGACAGCCCCAGCATTTT.